This passage covers 2 T cell receptor beta chains from one sample sequenced in a study of cytomegalovirus exposure and HLA in healthy donors. Researchers ran the PCR with 60 Vbeta and 13 Jbeta primers. The repertoire was sequenced with immunoSEQ multiplex PCR; TCRdb's copy has only in-frame clones and lacks some. The sample holds tens of thousands of clones, 68% seen once. Sequencing was performed on PBMCs. These receptors all stem from a man aged 40-49 years in good health and CMV-seronegative.

V usage is TRBV6-6 and J usage is TRBJ1-2, with no clear D. V lost 6 bases and J lost 8, with 16 bases in between. The V gene's germline CDR1 is MNHNY and CDR2 SVGAGI (reference sequence). This CDR3 is built from 13 residues. As DNA, the CDR3 is TGTGCCAGCAGCCCCCTGGAGGTGAGGGGCTACACCTTC. This codes for CASSPLEVRGYTF.

The genes are TRBV19 and TRBJ2-3, with 7 positions matching TRBD1. The V and J ends lost 4 bases and 4 bases, in that order; junction bases with no gene match: 2. CDR1 LNHDA and CDR2 SQIVND come from the germline V gene (reference sequence). The CDR3 has 13 amino acids. In DNA, the CDR3 is TGTGCCAGTAGTACTCAGGGGGCAGATACGCAGTATTTT. As protein: CASSTQGADTQYF.